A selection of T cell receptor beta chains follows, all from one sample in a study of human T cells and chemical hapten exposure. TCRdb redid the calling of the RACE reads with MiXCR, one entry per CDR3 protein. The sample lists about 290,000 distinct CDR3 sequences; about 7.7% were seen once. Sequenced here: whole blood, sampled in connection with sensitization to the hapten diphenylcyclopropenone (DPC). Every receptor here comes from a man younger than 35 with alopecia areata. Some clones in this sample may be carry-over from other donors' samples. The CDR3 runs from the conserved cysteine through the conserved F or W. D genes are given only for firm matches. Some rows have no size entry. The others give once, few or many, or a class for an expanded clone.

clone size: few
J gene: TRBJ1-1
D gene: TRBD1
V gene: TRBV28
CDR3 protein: CASSLLSLPGGSRTEAFF
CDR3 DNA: TGTGCCAGCAGTTTATTATCCCTCCCAGGGGGCAGTAGGACTGAAGCTTTCTTT

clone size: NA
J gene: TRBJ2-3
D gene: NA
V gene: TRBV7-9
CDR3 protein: CASSIGKGGIADTQYF
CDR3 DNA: TGTGCCAGCAGCATCGGGAAGGGGGGAATAGCAGATACGCAGTATTTT

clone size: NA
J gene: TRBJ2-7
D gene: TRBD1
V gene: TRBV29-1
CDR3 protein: CSSMGGTGAAEQYF
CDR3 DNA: TGCAGCTCCATGGGAGGGACAGGGGCGGCCGAGCAGTACTTC

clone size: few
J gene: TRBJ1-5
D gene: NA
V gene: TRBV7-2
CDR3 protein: CASSSLGERNQPQHF
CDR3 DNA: TGTGCCAGCAGCTCCCTCGGGGAGCGTAATCAGCCCCAGCATTTT

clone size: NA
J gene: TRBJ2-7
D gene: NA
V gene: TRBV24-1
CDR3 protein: CATSRSGEQYF
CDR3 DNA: TGTGCCACCTCCCGCTCGGGGGAGCAGTACTTC

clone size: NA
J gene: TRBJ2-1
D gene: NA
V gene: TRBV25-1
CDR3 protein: CASSPPGLSSYNEQFF
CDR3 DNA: TGTGCCAGCAGTCCACCGGGACTCAGCTCCTACAATGAGCAGTTCTTC

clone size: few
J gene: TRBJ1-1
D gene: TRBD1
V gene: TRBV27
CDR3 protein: CASSWTGTGTEAFF
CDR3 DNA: TGTGCCAGCAGCTGGACAGGGACAGGCACTGAAGCTTTCTTT

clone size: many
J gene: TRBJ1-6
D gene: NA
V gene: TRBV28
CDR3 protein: CASSPGTGGSYNSPLHF
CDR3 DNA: TGTGCCAGCAGTCCCGGGACGGGAGGATCCTATAATTCACCCCTCCACTTT

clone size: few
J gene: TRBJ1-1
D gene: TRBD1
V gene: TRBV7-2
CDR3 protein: CASSLRQGMNTEAFF
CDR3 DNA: TGTGCCAGCAGCCTTCGACAGGGGATGAACACTGAAGCTTTCTTT

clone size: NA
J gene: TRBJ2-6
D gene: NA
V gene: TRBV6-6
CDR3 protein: CASSYLRQHSGANVLTF
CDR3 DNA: TGTGCCAGCAGTTACCTGAGACAGCACTCTGGGGCCAACGTCCTGACTTTC

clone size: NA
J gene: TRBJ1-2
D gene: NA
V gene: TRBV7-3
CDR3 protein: CASSLIGGSHGYTF
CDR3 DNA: TGTGCCAGCAGCTTAATAGGAGGCTCCCATGGCTACACCTTC

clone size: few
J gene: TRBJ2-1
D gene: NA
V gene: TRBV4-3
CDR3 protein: CASSHNAVQYNEQFF
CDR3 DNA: TGCGCCAGCAGCCATAATGCCGTCCAGTACAATGAGCAGTTCTTC

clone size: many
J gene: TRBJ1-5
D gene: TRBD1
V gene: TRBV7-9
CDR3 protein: CASSGQGGQPQHF
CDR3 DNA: TGTGCCAGCAGCGGACAGGGTGGCCAGCCCCAGCATTTT

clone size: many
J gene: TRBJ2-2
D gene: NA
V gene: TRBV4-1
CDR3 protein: CASSQLGGLLAGELFF
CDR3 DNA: TGCGCCAGCAGCCAATTAGGGGGTCTCCTCGCCGGGGAGCTGTTTTTT

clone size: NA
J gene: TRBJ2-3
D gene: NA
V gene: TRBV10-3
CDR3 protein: CAISGGYDDTQYF
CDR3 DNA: TGTGCCATCAGTGGAGGATACGACGATACGCAGTATTTT

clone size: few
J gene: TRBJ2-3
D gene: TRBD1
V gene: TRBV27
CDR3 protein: CASSSPIDRGRPDTQYF
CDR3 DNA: TGTGCCAGCAGTTCCCCAATAGACAGGGGGCGGCCAGATACGCAGTATTTT

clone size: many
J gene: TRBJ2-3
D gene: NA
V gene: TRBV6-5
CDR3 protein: CASSTGRLTDTQYF
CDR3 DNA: TGTGCCAGCAGCACGGGGCGGCTCACAGATACGCAGTATTTT

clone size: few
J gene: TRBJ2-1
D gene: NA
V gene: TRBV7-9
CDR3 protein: CASSRGFGQRYYNEQFF
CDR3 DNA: TGTGCCAGCAGCCGAGGTTTCGGGCAGAGATACTACAATGAGCAGTTCTTC

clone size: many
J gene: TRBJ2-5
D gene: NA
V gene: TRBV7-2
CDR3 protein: CASSLGRVQETQYF
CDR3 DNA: TGTGCCAGCAGCTTAGGCAGGGTACAAGAGACCCAGTACTTC

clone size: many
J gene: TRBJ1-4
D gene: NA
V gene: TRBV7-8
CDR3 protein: CASSLHRDLGYEKLFF
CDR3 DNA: TGTGCCAGCAGCTTACACCGGGACCTAGGATACGAAAAACTGTTTTTT

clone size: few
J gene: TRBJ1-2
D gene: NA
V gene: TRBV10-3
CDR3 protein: CAISESPGQLPNYGYTF
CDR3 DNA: TGTGCCATCAGTGAGTCGCCTGGACAGTTACCTAACTATGGCTACACCTTC

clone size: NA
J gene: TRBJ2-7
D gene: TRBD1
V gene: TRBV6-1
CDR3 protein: CASSEADGQAGQYF
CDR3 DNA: TGTGCCAGCAGTGAAGCGGACGGACAGGCCGGGCAGTACTTC

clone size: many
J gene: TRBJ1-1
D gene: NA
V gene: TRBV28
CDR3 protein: CASSSAGKTQNTEAFF
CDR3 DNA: TGTGCCAGCAGTTCGGCGGGGAAGACACAGAACACTGAAGCTTTCTTT

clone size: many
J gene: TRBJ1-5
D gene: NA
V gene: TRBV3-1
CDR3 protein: CASSRGRENQPQHF
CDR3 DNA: TGTGCCAGCAGCCGAGGCAGGGAAAACCAGCCCCAGCATTTT

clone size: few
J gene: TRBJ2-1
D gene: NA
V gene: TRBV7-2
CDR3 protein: CASSLPGGKGYNEQFF
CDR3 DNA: TGTGCCAGCAGCCTCCCTGGGGGGAAGGGCTACAATGAGCAGTTCTTC

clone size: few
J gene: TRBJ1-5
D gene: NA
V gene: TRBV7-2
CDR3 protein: CASSLVPLEGGGQPQHF
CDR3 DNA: TGTGCCAGCAGCTTAGTACCGCTTGAGGGGGGAGGACAGCCCCAGCATTTT

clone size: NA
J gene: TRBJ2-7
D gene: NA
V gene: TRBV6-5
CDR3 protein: CASSYSPGDVVQYF
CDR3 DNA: TGTGCCAGCAGTTACTCGCCCGGGGACGTAGTGCAGTACTTC

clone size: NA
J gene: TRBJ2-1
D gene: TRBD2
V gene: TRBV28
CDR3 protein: CASSSSGGASPNEQFF
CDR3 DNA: TGTGCCAGCAGTTCTAGCGGGGGGGCCTCGCCCAATGAGCAGTTCTTC

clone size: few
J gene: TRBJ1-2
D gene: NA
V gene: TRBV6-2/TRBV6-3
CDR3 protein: CASKDYGYTF
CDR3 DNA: TGTGCCAGCAAGGACTATGGCTACACCTTC

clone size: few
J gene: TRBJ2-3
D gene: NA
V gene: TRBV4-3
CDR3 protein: CASSQRENQDTQYF
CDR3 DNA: TGCGCCAGCAGCCAACGAGAGAACCAAGATACGCAGTATTTT

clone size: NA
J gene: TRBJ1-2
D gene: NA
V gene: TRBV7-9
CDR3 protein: CASSLARGGYGYTF
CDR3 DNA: TGTGCCAGCAGCTTAGCAAGGGGTGGCTATGGCTACACCTTC

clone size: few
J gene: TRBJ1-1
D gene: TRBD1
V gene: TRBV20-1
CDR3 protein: CSVQGQSNTEAFF
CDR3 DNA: TGCAGTGTCCAGGGACAGTCGAACACTGAAGCTTTCTTT

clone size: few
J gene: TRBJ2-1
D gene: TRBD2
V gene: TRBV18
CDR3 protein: CASSPLAGGPYNEQFF
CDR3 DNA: TGTGCCAGCTCACCACTAGCGGGGGGTCCCTACAATGAGCAGTTCTTC

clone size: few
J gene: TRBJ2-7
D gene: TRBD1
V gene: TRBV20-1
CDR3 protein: CSANAGTGGRGEQYF
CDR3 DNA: TGCAGTGCTAATGCCGGGACAGGGGGTCGCGGCGAGCAGTACTTC

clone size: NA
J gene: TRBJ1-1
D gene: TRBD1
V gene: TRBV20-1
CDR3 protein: CRPGGPTEAFF
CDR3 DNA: TGCAGGCCAGGGGGTCCCACTGAAGCTTTCTTT

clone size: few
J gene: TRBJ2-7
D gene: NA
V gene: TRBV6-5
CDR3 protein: CASSYSGLITSGHLYF
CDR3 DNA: TGTGCCAGCAGTTACTCGGGATTGATAACCTCGGGACATCTGTACTTC

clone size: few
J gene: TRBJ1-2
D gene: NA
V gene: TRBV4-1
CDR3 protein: CASSQDPYSGANYGYTF
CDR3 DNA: TGCGCCAGCAGCCAAGATCCGTATTCGGGGGCTAACTATGGCTACACCTTC

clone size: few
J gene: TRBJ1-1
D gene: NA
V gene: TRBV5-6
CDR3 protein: CASNLGPERNTEAFF
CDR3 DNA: TGTGCCAGCAACCTGGGCCCCGAAAGAAACACTGAAGCTTTCTTT

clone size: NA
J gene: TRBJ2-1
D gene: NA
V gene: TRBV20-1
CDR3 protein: CSASTATVYNEQFF
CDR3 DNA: TGCAGTGCTAGTACAGCAACCGTTTACAATGAGCAGTTCTTC

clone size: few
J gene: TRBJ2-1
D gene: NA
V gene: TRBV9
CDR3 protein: CASSVESNEQFF
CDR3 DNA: TGTGCCAGCAGCGTAGAATCCAATGAGCAGTTCTTC

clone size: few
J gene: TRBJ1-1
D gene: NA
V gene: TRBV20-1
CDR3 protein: CSGAENTEAFF
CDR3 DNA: TGCAGTGGAGCAGAGAACACTGAAGCTTTCTTT

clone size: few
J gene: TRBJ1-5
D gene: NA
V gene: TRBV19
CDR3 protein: CASSIVTTAIGNQPQHF
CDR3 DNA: TGTGCCAGTAGTATAGTCACGACAGCTATAGGCAATCAGCCCCAGCATTTT

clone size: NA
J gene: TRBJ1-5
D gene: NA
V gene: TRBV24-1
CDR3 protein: CATSEGFSNQPQHF
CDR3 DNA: TGTGCCACCAGTGAAGGGTTTAGCAATCAGCCCCAGCATTTT

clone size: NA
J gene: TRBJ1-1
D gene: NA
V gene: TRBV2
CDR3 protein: CASSVAFRVFF
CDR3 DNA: TGTGCCAGCAGTGTCGCGTTCCGAGTTTTCTTT

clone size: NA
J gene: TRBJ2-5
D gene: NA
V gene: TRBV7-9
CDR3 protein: CASSLANQETQNF
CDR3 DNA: TGTGCCAGCAGCTTGGCAAACCAAGAGACCCAGAACTTC

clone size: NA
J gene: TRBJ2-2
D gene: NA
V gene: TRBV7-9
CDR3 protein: CASSPQLMVIPGTGELFF
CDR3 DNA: TGTGCCAGCAGCCCGCAACTGATGGTGATCCCCGGCACCGGGGAGCTGTTTTTT

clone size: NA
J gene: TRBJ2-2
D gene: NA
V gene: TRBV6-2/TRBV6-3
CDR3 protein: CASRRDGGELFF
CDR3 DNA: TGTGCCAGCAGGAGGGACGGCGGGGAGCTGTTTTTT